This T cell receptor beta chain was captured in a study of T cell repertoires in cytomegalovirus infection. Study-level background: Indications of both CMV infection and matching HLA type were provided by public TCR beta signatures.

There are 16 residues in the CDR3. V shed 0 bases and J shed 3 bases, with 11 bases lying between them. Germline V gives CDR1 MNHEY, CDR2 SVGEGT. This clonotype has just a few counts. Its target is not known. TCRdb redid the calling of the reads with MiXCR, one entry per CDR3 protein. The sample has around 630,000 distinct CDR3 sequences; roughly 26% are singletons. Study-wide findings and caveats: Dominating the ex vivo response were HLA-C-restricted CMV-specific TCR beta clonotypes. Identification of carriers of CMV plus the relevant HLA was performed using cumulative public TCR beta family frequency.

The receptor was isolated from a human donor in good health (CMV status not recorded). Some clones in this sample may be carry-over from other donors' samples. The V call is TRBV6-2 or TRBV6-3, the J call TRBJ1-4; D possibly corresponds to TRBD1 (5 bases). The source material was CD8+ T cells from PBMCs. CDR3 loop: CASSYSEDRSNEKLFF. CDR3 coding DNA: TGTGCCAGCAGTTACTCGGAAGACAGATCTAATGAAAAACTGTTTTTT.